The 15 T cell receptor beta chains listed next were all sequenced from one sample in a study of graft-versus-host responses after intestinal transplantation. Some clones are missing from TCRdb's copy, which holds only in-frame ones; the method was immunoSEQ multiplex PCR. The sample has around 88,000 clones; approximately 89% are singletons. Their antigens are not known. The sequencing here drew on unstimulated CD8+ T cells sorted from spleen or lymph node cells, taken before transplant. The receptors here all came from a human donor who was the organ donor for an intestinal transplant.

For the CDR3, the DNA is TGCGCCAGCAGTGACGGGATAGGCTTATTATGGTATGGCTACACCTTC. Amino acid sequence: CASSDGIGLLWYGYTF. The chain carries TRBV10-2 and TRBJ1-2; D is undetermined. This CDR3 is built from 16 residues. The ends were cut back, 3 bases at V and 5 bases at J, with 19 bases in the middle. CDR1 is WSHSY, CDR2 SAAADI, per germline.

The J gene is TRBJ1-1, the V gene TRBV6-5; unclear D gene. Trimming took 6 bases from V and 1 from J, leaving 9 bases between them. Per the germline V gene, CDR1 is MNHEY and CDR2 is SVGAGI. This CDR3 has 13 amino acids. CDR3 in amino acids: CASSTAQNTEAFF. The CDR3 coding sequence is TGTGCCAGCAGCACGGCCCAGAACACTGAAGCTTTCTTT.

This clone was observed a few times. Distinct nucleotide sequences in the sample also encode this CDR3. J is TRBJ2-3 and V is TRBV4-1, with 7 bases fitting TRBD1. This CDR3 region has 13 residues. The germline CDR1 and CDR2 sequences are MGHRA and YSYEKL. J was trimmed by 7 bases and V by 0 bases; bases with no gene match: 1. CDR3 in DNA: TGCGCCAGCAGCCAAGAAAGGGGGCATACGCAGTATTTT. Protein: CASSQERGHTQYF.

V usage is TRBV7-9 and J usage is TRBJ1-5; D unclear. Germline V lookup: CDR1 SEHNR, CDR2 FQNEAQ (reference sequence). The germline V and J ends were trimmed by 0 bases and 5 bases, with 8 bases remaining between them. The CDR3 totals 14 residues. CDR3 DNA sequence: TGTGCCAGCAGCTTAGCAGGTTCCCATCAGCCCCAGCATTTT. It is translated as CASSLAGSHQPQHF.

This clone appeared a single time. This sequence joins TRBV2 and TRBJ2-1, with 7 bases aligning to TRBD1. Unmatched junction bases numbered 0, after V lost 2 bases and J lost 2 bases. The CDR3 is made up of 14 amino acids. Per germline, CDR1 SNHLY and CDR2 FYNNEI. This chain's CDR3 is CASSEQGAYNEQFF. In nucleotides, the CDR3 is TGTGCCAGCAGTGAACAGGGGGCCTACAATGAGCAGTTCTTC.

The chain couples TRBV27 to TRBJ2-3; D remains unclear. Germline V gene data show CDR1 as MNHEY and CDR2 as SMNVEV (reference sequence). The CDR3 is 14 amino acids. Trimming pared 9 bases from V and 4 bases from J, leaving 17 bases between. The CDR3 coding sequence is TGTGCCAGTACCCGGGCCGAACGCGCAGATACGCAGTATTTT. This sequence encodes CASTRAERADTQYF.

The gene calls are TRBV10-1 and TRBJ2-7, with TRBD2 matching over 12 bases. This CDR3 region has 15 residues. Trimming removed 3 bases from V and 5 bases from J; junction bases left unmatched: 5. Germline CDR1 is WNHNN and CDR2 is SYGVQD (reference sequence). The CDR3 is CASSDGLAGLDEQYF. The CDR3 bases are TGCGCCAGCAGTGACGGACTAGCGGGATTGGACGAGCAGTACTTC.

The V call is TRBV6-1, the J call TRBJ1-2; D gene unclear. This CDR3 has 11 residues. V lost 10 bases and J lost 7, with 13 bases in between. Germline-derived CDR1 and CDR2 are MNHNS and SASEGT. Written as DNA, the CDR3 is TGTGCCATTCAGAGACCCGGTGGCTACACCTTC. It encodes CAIQRPGGYTF.

V is TRBV7-9 and J is TRBJ2-1; no firm D call. The germline V gene has CDR1 SEHNR and CDR2 FQNEAQ (reference sequence). This CDR3 has 18 amino acids. V was trimmed by 4 bases and J by 2 bases, leaving 21 bases between them. The CDR3 DNA reads TGTGCCAGCAGCTCAAAAGACTTTGACAAGAGTGCCTACAATGAGCAGTTCTTC. Translating gives CASSSKDFDKSAYNEQFF.

This clone was found once. The chain carries TRBV11-2 and TRBJ2-7, with TRBD2 identical over 7 bases. Germline lookup yields CDR1 SGHAT and CDR2 FQNNGV. Trimming at V came to 0 bases and at J to 6 bases, leaving 8 bases not matched to a gene. The CDR3 consists of 15 residues. The CDR3 nucleotides read TGTGCCAGCAGCTTAGATACTCCTGGCGGGGGCGAGCAGTACTTC. The encoded protein is CASSLDTPGGGEQYF. The full variable domain, completed using reference TRBV11-2 and TRBJ2-7, is EAGVAQSPRYKIIEKRQSVAFWCNPISGHATLYWYQQILGQGPKLLIQFQNNGVVDDSQLPKDRFSAERLKGVDSTLKIQPAKLEDSAVYLCASSLDTPGGGEQYFGPGTRLTVT.

The rearrangement links TRBV10-2 to TRBJ2-1; tentatively, D is TRBD2 (6 bases). The CDR3 length is 16 residues. V dropped 5 bases and J dropped 0 bases, with 14 bases sitting between them. Per germline, CDR1 WSHSY and CDR2 SAAADI. CDR3 sequence (DNA): TGCGCCAGCAGTTACTCCGGGACTCGCTCCTACAATGAGCAGTTCTTC. Amino acid sequence: CASSYSGTRSYNEQFF.

The V gene is TRBV5-1, the J gene TRBJ2-7; the match to TRBD1 covers 9 bases. Germline V lookup: CDR1 SGHRS, CDR2 YFSETQ. This CDR3 spans 14 amino acids. Trimming cost V 1 base and J 5 bases; bases outside gene matches: 4. Here the CDR3 DNA reads TGCGCCAGCAGCTTGTGGACAGGGGAGAACGAGCAGTACTTC. Translation gives CASSLWTGENEQYF.

A few counts support this clone. The V gene is TRBV19, the J gene TRBJ1-5; TRBD1 agrees at 8 bases. Per the germline V gene, CDR1 is LNHDA and CDR2 is SQIVND (reference sequence). The CDR3 covers 13 residues. The V segment lost 8 bases and the J segment 4 bases; nucleotides outside the gene matches: 4. CDR3 nucleotides: TGTGCCAGTGGACAGGGTTTTAATCAGCCCCAGCATTTT. Translated, it gives CASGQGFNQPQHF.

The chain uses TRBV2 and TRBJ2-1, with 10 bases that match TRBD2. CDR1 SNHLY and CDR2 FYNNEI come from the germline V gene. There are 15 residues in the CDR3. With 7 bases clipped from V and 2 bases from J, the junction kept 5 bases outside the gene matches. The DNA for the CDR3 is TGTGCCAGCACTCCAAGCGGGGGGGCCTACAATGAGCAGTTCTTC. It translates to CASTPSGGAYNEQFF. The variable domain in full, completed from reference TRBV2 and TRBJ2-1, reads EPEVTQTPSHQVTQMGQEVILRCVPISNHLYFYWYRQILGQKVEFLVSFYNNEISEKSEIFDDQFSVERPDGSNFTLKIRSTKLEDSAMYFCASTPSGGAYNEQFFGPGTRLTVL.

The chain recombines TRBV19 with TRBJ2-6; D is possibly TRBD1 or TRBD2 (6 bases each). Germline V gene lookup returns CDR1 LNHDA and CDR2 SQIVND (reference sequence). The CDR3 runs to 15 residues. V was cut by 6 bases and J by 3 bases, with 12 bases left in between. CDR3 nucleotide sequence: TGTGCCAGTAGCCCGGGGGCGCTTGGGGCCAACGTCCTGACTTTC. Its protein product is CASSPGALGANVLTF.